A selection of T cell receptor beta chains follows, all from one sample in a study of T cell repertoires in cytomegalovirus infection. For these TCRs, the target antigens are not known. MiXCR was run by TCRdb on the reads, yielding one entry per CDR3 protein. There are around 770,000 distinct CDR3 sequences in the sample; 29% occur only once, and around 13% lies in the top ten. The sequencing here drew on cultured CD8+ T cells from PBMCs, taken from culture after CMV antigen stimulation. Receptor source: a human donor in good health (CMV status not recorded). Some clones in this sample may be carry-over from other donors' samples. Both conserved end residues are part of each CDR3. Each record gives: D gene, clone size, J gene, V gene, CDR3 protein, CDR3 DNA. D genes are given only for firm matches. Clone size is not always given. Where it is, it says once, few, many or a class for expanded clones.

d_call: .
clone_size: once
j_call: TRBJ1-1
v_call: TRBV3-1
cdr3_aa: CASSQVLDLNTEAFF
cdr3_nt: TGTGCCAGCAGCCAAGTTCTAGATTTGAACACTGAAGCTTTCTTT

d_call: .
clone_size: .
j_call: TRBJ1-6
v_call: TRBV27
cdr3_aa: CASSSPIQYHSPLHF
cdr3_nt: TGTGCCAGCAGTTCCCCCATCCAGTATCATTCACCCCTCCACTTT

d_call: .
clone_size: .
j_call: TRBJ2-1
v_call: TRBV14
cdr3_aa: CASSQYRVPGDEQFF
cdr3_nt: TGTGCCAGCAGCCAGTACAGGGTCCCGGGGGATGAGCAGTTCTTC

d_call: .
clone_size: .
j_call: TRBJ2-2
v_call: TRBV20-1
cdr3_aa: CSATLGGYAGELFF
cdr3_nt: TGCAGTGCTACCCTAGGGGGGTACGCCGGGGAGCTGTTTTTT

d_call: TRBD2
clone_size: .
j_call: TRBJ2-5
v_call: TRBV10-3
cdr3_aa: CAISEPNPGLEGPETQYF
cdr3_nt: TGTGCCATCAGTGAGCCGAACCCGGGACTAGAAGGTCCAGAGACCCAGTACTTC

d_call: .
clone_size: few
j_call: TRBJ1-6
v_call: TRBV7-6
cdr3_aa: CASSGTPIQNSPLHF
cdr3_nt: TGTGCCAGCAGCGGAACCCCGATTCAAAATTCACCCCTCCACTTT

d_call: .
clone_size: .
j_call: TRBJ1-2
v_call: TRBV20-1
cdr3_aa: CSARETLSPNYGYTF
cdr3_nt: TGCAGTGCTAGAGAAACTCTTAGCCCGAACTATGGCTACACCTTC

d_call: .
clone_size: .
j_call: TRBJ2-1
v_call: TRBV24-1
cdr3_aa: CATSDQDSYNEQFF
cdr3_nt: TGTGCCACCAGTGACCAGGACAGTTACAATGAGCAGTTCTTC

d_call: TRBD2
clone_size: .
j_call: TRBJ2-1
v_call: TRBV27
cdr3_aa: CASSLLIQTGTRSYNEQFF
cdr3_nt: TGTGCCAGCAGTTTATTGATACAAACCGGGACTAGGAGTTACAATGAGCAGTTCTTC

d_call: TRBD1
clone_size: .
j_call: TRBJ2-2
v_call: TRBV20-1
cdr3_aa: CSATGVKNTGELFF
cdr3_nt: TGCAGTGCAACAGGGGTTAAGAACACCGGGGAGCTGTTTTTT

d_call: .
clone_size: .
j_call: TRBJ1-2
v_call: TRBV6-5
cdr3_aa: CASSYSAGDNYGYTF
cdr3_nt: TGTGCCAGCAGTTACTCGGCAGGGGATAACTATGGCTACACCTTC

d_call: .
clone_size: .
j_call: TRBJ2-1
v_call: TRBV7-9
cdr3_aa: CASSLDGPPYNEQFF
cdr3_nt: TGTGCCAGCAGCTTAGACGGCCCCCCCTACAATGAGCAGTTCTTC

d_call: TRBD2
clone_size: many
j_call: TRBJ2-2
v_call: TRBV7-2
cdr3_aa: CASSLAAGGTGELFF
cdr3_nt: TGTGCCAGCAGCTTAGCGGCGGGGGGGACCGGGGAGCTGTTTTTT

d_call: .
clone_size: many
j_call: TRBJ2-2
v_call: TRBV7-2
cdr3_aa: CASSLLGPGAGELFF
cdr3_nt: TGTGCCAGCAGCCTCCTTGGGCCAGGGGCCGGGGAGCTGTTTTTT

d_call: TRBD1
clone_size: .
j_call: TRBJ1-1
v_call: TRBV29-1
cdr3_aa: CSVVSGTGTEAFF
cdr3_nt: TGCAGCGTTGTATCCGGGACAGGCACTGAAGCTTTCTTT

d_call: .
clone_size: few
j_call: TRBJ2-3
v_call: TRBV12-3/TRBV12-4
cdr3_aa: CASSPGDGGRTDTQYF
cdr3_nt: TGTGCCAGCAGTCCAGGGGACGGGGGGCGCACAGATACGCAGTATTTT

d_call: .
clone_size: .
j_call: TRBJ1-4
v_call: TRBV19
cdr3_aa: CASSGGRNEKLFF
cdr3_nt: TGTGCCAGTAGTGGCGGACGGAATGAAAAACTGTTTTTT

d_call: .
clone_size: .
j_call: TRBJ1-1
v_call: TRBV20-1
cdr3_aa: CSARGGTKNTEAFF
cdr3_nt: TGCAGTGCTAGAGGAGGGACAAAGAACACTGAAGCTTTCTTT

d_call: .
clone_size: .
j_call: TRBJ1-2
v_call: TRBV6-1
cdr3_aa: CASTKSGKGGYTF
cdr3_nt: TGTGCCAGCACGAAGAGCGGCAAGGGAGGCTACACCTTC

d_call: .
clone_size: .
j_call: TRBJ2-7
v_call: TRBV14
cdr3_aa: CASSQDTQGNEQYF
cdr3_nt: TGTGCCAGCAGCCAAGATACACAGGGTAACGAGCAGTACTTC

d_call: .
clone_size: many
j_call: TRBJ2-1
v_call: TRBV7-2
cdr3_aa: CASSLEPGTRDYNEQFF
cdr3_nt: TGTGCCAGCAGCTTAGAACCCGGGACAAGGGACTACAATGAGCAGTTCTTC

d_call: .
clone_size: .
j_call: TRBJ1-5
v_call: TRBV28
cdr3_aa: CASSFDRDGNQPQHF
cdr3_nt: TGTGCCAGCAGTTTTGACAGAGACGGCAATCAGCCCCAGCATTTT

d_call: TRBD1
clone_size: .
j_call: TRBJ2-7
v_call: TRBV7-9
cdr3_aa: CASSIGDRGNEQYF
cdr3_nt: TGTGCCAGCAGCATTGGGGACAGGGGGAACGAGCAGTACTTC

d_call: .
clone_size: .
j_call: TRBJ1-1
v_call: TRBV14
cdr3_aa: CASSPPGRGGNTEAFF
cdr3_nt: TGTGCCAGCAGCCCCCCCGGAAGGGGGGGGAACACTGAAGCTTTCTTT

d_call: .
clone_size: few
j_call: TRBJ2-1
v_call: TRBV7-9
cdr3_aa: CASSLASGPYNEQFF
cdr3_nt: TGTGCCAGCAGCTTAGCAAGCGGTCCCTACAATGAGCAGTTCTTC

d_call: .
clone_size: few
j_call: TRBJ1-1
v_call: TRBV6-2/TRBV6-3
cdr3_aa: CASSYLPQGQVEAFF
cdr3_nt: TGTGCCAGCAGTTACCTTCCCCAGGGGCAAGTTGAAGCTTTCTTT

d_call: .
clone_size: few
j_call: TRBJ2-5
v_call: TRBV27
cdr3_aa: CASSFMGEETQYF
cdr3_nt: TGTGCCAGCAGTTTTATGGGGGAAGAGACCCAGTACTTC

d_call: TRBD1
clone_size: .
j_call: TRBJ1-2
v_call: TRBV27
cdr3_aa: CASSARDRLPSGGYTF
cdr3_nt: TGTGCCAGCAGCGCACGGGACAGGCTCCCCTCGGGAGGCTACACCTTC

d_call: TRBD1
clone_size: many
j_call: TRBJ1-5
v_call: TRBV7-6
cdr3_aa: CASSLHPDRGPGQPQHF
cdr3_nt: TGTGCCAGCAGCTTACATCCGGACAGGGGGCCGGGTCAGCCCCAGCATTTT

d_call: TRBD2
clone_size: many
j_call: TRBJ2-1
v_call: TRBV4-1
cdr3_aa: CASSRLAGSGNEQFF
cdr3_nt: TGCGCCAGCAGCCGTTTAGCGGGGTCTGGGAATGAGCAGTTCTTC

d_call: .
clone_size: few
j_call: TRBJ1-5
v_call: TRBV7-3
cdr3_aa: CASSQPGTVALAQPQHF
cdr3_nt: TGTGCCAGCAGCCAACCAGGGACGGTCGCGCTTGCTCAGCCCCAGCATTTT

d_call: .
clone_size: many
j_call: TRBJ2-3
v_call: TRBV7-6
cdr3_aa: CASSLATLGDTQYF
cdr3_nt: TGTGCCAGCAGCTTAGCGACGCTGGGAGATACGCAGTATTTT

d_call: TRBD1
clone_size: .
j_call: TRBJ2-7
v_call: TRBV5-1
cdr3_aa: CASSLGGQGTTYEQYF
cdr3_nt: TGCGCCAGCAGCCTGGGGGGACAGGGGACGACCTACGAGCAGTACTTC

d_call: TRBD1
clone_size: many
j_call: TRBJ1-1
v_call: TRBV7-6
cdr3_aa: CASSGGQGVAEAFF
cdr3_nt: TGTGCCAGCAGCGGGGGACAGGGGGTCGCTGAAGCTTTCTTT

d_call: TRBD1
clone_size: .
j_call: TRBJ1-3
v_call: TRBV5-5
cdr3_aa: CASSPAGTGQTGAGNTIYF
cdr3_nt: TGTGCCAGCAGCCCAGCCGGGACAGGTCAAACCGGGGCTGGAAACACCATATATTTT

d_call: .
clone_size: few
j_call: TRBJ2-7
v_call: TRBV14
cdr3_aa: CASSSRPQRAYEQYF
cdr3_nt: TGTGCCAGCAGCTCCCGACCCCAACGCGCCTACGAGCAGTACTTC

d_call: .
clone_size: .
j_call: TRBJ1-5
v_call: TRBV7-2
cdr3_aa: CASSLRWSVTGQPQHF
cdr3_nt: TGTGCCAGCAGCCTCCGGTGGTCGGTGACGGGGCAGCCCCAGCATTTT

d_call: TRBD1
clone_size: .
j_call: TRBJ1-1
v_call: TRBV10-3
cdr3_aa: CACRGLRTEAFF
cdr3_nt: TGTGCCTGCAGGGGGCTAAGGACTGAAGCTTTCTTT

d_call: .
clone_size: few
j_call: TRBJ2-2
v_call: TRBV12-3/TRBV12-4
cdr3_aa: CASSRLPGVGELFF
cdr3_nt: TGTGCCAGCAGTCGCCTACCAGGGGTCGGGGAGCTGTTTTTT

d_call: .
clone_size: few
j_call: TRBJ2-5
v_call: TRBV9
cdr3_aa: CASSATPGAGETQYF
cdr3_nt: TGTGCCAGCAGCGCCACCCCGGGGGCTGGGGAGACCCAGTACTTC

d_call: .
clone_size: .
j_call: TRBJ2-3
v_call: TRBV6-5
cdr3_aa: CASRSQGFSTDTQYF
cdr3_nt: TGTGCCAGCAGGTCACAGGGATTTAGCACAGATACGCAGTATTTT

d_call: .
clone_size: few
j_call: TRBJ2-7
v_call: TRBV29-1
cdr3_aa: CSVEDAASYEQYF
cdr3_nt: TGCAGCGTCGAAGACGCTGCCTCCTACGAGCAGTACTTC

d_call: .
clone_size: .
j_call: TRBJ1-2
v_call: TRBV12-3/TRBV12-4
cdr3_aa: CASSTEPWGYGYTF
cdr3_nt: TGTGCCAGCAGCACGGAGCCGTGGGGCTATGGCTACACCTTC

d_call: TRBD1
clone_size: .
j_call: TRBJ2-1
v_call: TRBV20-1
cdr3_aa: CSARDPGTGRYNEQFF
cdr3_nt: TGCAGTGCTAGAGATCCCGGGACAGGGAGGTACAATGAGCAGTTCTTC

d_call: TRBD2
clone_size: few
j_call: TRBJ2-7
v_call: TRBV10-3
cdr3_aa: CAISAQSGGSYEQYF
cdr3_nt: TGTGCCATCAGTGCCCAAAGCGGGGGGTCCTACGAGCAGTACTTC

d_call: .
clone_size: .
j_call: TRBJ1-6
v_call: TRBV27
cdr3_aa: CASRIAGGLNSPLHF
cdr3_nt: TGTGCCAGCAGAATTGCGGGGGGCCTTAATTCACCCCTCCACTTT

d_call: TRBD2
clone_size: few
j_call: TRBJ2-3
v_call: TRBV3-1
cdr3_aa: CASSASGGVTDTQYF
cdr3_nt: TGTGCCAGCAGCGCGTCGGGGGGGGTTACCGATACGCAGTATTTT

d_call: .
clone_size: many
j_call: TRBJ1-5
v_call: TRBV7-2
cdr3_aa: CASSGHSNQPQHF
cdr3_nt: TGTGCCAGCAGCGGACATAGCAATCAGCCCCAGCATTTT

d_call: .
clone_size: few
j_call: TRBJ2-6
v_call: TRBV4-3
cdr3_aa: CASSPNVLGANVLTF
cdr3_nt: TGCGCCAGCAGCCCCAACGTGCTCGGGGCCAACGTCCTGACTTTC

d_call: .
clone_size: .
j_call: TRBJ2-1
v_call: TRBV27
cdr3_aa: CASSLSGRGPYNEQFF
cdr3_nt: TGTGCCAGCAGTTTATCGGGTAGGGGACCCTACAATGAGCAGTTCTTC